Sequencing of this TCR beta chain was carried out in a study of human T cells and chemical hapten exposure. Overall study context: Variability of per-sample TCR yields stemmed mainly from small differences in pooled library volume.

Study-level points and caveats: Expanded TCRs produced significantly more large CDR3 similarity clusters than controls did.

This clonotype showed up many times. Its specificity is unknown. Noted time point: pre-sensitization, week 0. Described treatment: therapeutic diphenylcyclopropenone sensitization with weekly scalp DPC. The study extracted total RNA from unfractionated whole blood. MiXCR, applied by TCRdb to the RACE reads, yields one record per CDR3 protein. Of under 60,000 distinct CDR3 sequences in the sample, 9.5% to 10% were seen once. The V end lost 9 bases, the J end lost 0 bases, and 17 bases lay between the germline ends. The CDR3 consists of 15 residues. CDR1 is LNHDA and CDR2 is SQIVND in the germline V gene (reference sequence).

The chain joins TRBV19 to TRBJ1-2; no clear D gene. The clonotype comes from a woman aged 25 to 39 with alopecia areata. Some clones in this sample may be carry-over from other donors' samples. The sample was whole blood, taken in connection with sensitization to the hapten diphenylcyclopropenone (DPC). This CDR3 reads CASRGGRRANYGYTF. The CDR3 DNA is TGTGCCAGCCGAGGAGGGAGAAGAGCTAACTATGGCTACACCTTC.